The T cell receptor (beta chain) under discussion was sequenced for a study of CD8 T cells in Susac syndrome. Random hexamers primed reverse transcription of about 0.45 to 1 ug RNA. TCRdb called the immunoSEQ multiplex PCR reads again in MiXCR, with one record for every CDR3 protein. In the table there are 100,000 or so distinct CDR3 sequences, roughly 90% of which are singletons. CDR1 is SEHNR, CDR2 FQNEAQ, per germline (reference sequence). There are 14 residues in the CDR3. Deletions cut 4 bases from V and 5 bases from J, with 12 bases between. The sequencing input was CD8+ T cells from PBMCs. This receptor was taken from a human donor in good health. The rearrangement uses TRBV7-9 and TRBJ2-1; D is unresolved. The CDR3 sequence: CASSSLYGNNEQFF. As DNA, the CDR3 is TGTGCCAGCAGCTCATTATACGGTAACAATGAGCAGTTCTTC.